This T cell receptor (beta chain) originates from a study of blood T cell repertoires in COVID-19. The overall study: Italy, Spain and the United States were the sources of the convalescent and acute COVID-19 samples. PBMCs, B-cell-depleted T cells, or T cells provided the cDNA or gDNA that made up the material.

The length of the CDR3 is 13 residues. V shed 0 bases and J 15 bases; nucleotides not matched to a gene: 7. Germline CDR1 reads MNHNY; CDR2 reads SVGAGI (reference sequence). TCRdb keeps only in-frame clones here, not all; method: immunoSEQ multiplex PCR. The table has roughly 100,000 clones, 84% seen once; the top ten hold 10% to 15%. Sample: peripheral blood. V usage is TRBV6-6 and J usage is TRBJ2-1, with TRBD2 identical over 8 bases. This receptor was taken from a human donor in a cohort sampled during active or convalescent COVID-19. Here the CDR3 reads CASSYSMTGGPFF. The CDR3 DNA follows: TGTGCCAGCAGTTACTCGATGACGGGGGGGCCGTTCTTC.